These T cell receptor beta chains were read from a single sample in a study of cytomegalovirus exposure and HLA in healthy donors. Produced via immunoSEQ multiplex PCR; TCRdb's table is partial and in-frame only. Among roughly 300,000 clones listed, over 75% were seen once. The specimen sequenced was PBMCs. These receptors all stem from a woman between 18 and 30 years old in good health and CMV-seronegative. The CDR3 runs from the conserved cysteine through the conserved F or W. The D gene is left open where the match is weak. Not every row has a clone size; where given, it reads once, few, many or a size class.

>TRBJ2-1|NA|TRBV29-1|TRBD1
CSVRDRVVNEQFF
TGCAGCGTTCGGGACAGGGTCGTCAATGAGCAGTTCTTC
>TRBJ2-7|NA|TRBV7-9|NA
CASSLAYGEQYF
TGTGCCAGCAGCTTAGCGTACGGCGAGCAGTACTTC
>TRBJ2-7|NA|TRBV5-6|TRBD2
CASSSPYTSGKSYEQYF
TGTGCCAGCAGCTCCCCTTATACTAGCGGAAAATCCTACGAGCAGTACTTC
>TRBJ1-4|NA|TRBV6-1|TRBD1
CASSPGGESEKLFF
TGTGCCAGCAGTCCAGGGGGTGAGAGTGAAAAACTGTTTTTT
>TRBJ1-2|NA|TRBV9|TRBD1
CASSVGTVYGYTF
TGTGCCAGCAGCGTCGGGACAGTCTATGGCTACACCTTC
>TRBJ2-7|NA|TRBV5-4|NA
CASSLGRRGPINEQYF
TGTGCCAGCAGCTTGGGTCGGAGGGGTCCCATCAACGAGCAGTACTTC
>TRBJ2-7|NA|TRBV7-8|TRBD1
CASSFLTPGTGGPLGQYF
TGTGCCAGCAGCTTTTTGACACCAGGGACAGGGGGGCCGTTGGGGCAGTACTTC
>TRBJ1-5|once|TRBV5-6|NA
CASSLGAWGNQPQHF
TGTGCCAGCAGCTTGGGGGCTTGGGGCAATCAGCCCCAGCATTTT
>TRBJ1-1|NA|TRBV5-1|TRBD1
CASSPGQGASDYTEAFF
TGCGCCAGCAGCCCGGGACAGGGGGCGAGCGATTACACTGAAGCTTTCTTT
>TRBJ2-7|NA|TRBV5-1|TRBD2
CASSLLPGGPWEQYF
TGCGCCAGCAGCTTGCTGCCGGGAGGGCCTTGGGAGCAGTACTTC
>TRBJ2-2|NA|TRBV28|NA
CASSITTENTGELFF
TGTGCCAGCAGTATAACAACAGAGAACACCGGGGAGCTGTTTTTT
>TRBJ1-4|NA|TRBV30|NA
CAWSGASLPNEKLFF
TGTGCCTGGAGTGGGGCATCTCTCCCGAATGAAAAACTGTTTTTT
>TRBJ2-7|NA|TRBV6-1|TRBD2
CASRPWTSGSYEQYF
TGTGCCAGCCGACCATGGACTAGCGGGAGCTACGAGCAGTACTTC
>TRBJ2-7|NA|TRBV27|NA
CASSPTPQGIHEQYF
TGTGCCAGCAGTCCAACCCCACAGGGAATCCACGAGCAGTACTTC
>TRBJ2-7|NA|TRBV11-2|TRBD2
CASSQSGRWDEQYF
TGTGCCAGCAGTCAAAGCGGGAGGTGGGACGAGCAGTACTTC
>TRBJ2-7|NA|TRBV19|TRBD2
CASSDPGGSYEQYF
TGTGCCAGTAGTGACCCCGGGGGGTCTTACGAGCAGTACTTC
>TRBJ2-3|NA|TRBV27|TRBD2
CASSLPGLARFTDTQYF
TGTGCCAGCAGTCTGCCGGGACTAGCAAGATTCACAGATACGCAGTATTTT
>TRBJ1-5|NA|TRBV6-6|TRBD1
CASGTGFNQPQHF
TGTGCCAGCGGGACAGGCTTTAATCAGCCCCAGCATTTT
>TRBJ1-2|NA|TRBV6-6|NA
CASSYSAGNYGYTF
TGTGCCAGCAGTTACTCGGCGGGGAACTATGGCTACACCTTC
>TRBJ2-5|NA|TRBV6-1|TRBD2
CASKRLAGQETQYF
TGTGCCAGCAAAAGACTAGCGGGCCAAGAGACCCAGTACTTC
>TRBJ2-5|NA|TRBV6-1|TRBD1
CASSGTGGQETQYF
TGTGCCAGCAGTGGGACAGGGGGCCAAGAGACCCAGTACTTC
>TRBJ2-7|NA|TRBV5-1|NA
CASSLGGASYEQYF
TGCGCCAGCAGCTTGGGCGGGGCCTCCTACGAGCAGTACTTC
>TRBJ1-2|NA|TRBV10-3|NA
CAISDFSGGYGYTF
TGTGCCATCAGTGATTTTTCTGGCGGCTATGGCTACACCTTC
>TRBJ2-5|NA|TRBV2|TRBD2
CASSATLAGVWETQYF
TGTGCCAGCAGTGCAACTCTAGCGGGAGTTTGGGAGACCCAGTACTTC
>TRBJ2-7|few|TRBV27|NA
CASSCREQYF
TGTGCCAGCAGCTGTCGGGAGCAGTACTTC
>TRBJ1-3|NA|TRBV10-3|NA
CAISGGGSGNTIYF
TGTGCCATCAGTGGAGGAGGCTCTGGAAACACCATATATTTT
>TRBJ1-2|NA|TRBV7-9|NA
CASSLSVRGGYTF
TGTGCCAGCAGCTTATCGGTTCGAGGTGGCTACACCTTC
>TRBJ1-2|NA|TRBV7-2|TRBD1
CASSSHRQGYGYTF
TGTGCCAGCAGCTCACACCGACAGGGGTATGGCTACACCTTC
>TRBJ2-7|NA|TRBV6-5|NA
CASSYAAGSYEQYF
TGTGCCAGCAGTTACGCGGCCGGATCGTACGAGCAGTACTTC
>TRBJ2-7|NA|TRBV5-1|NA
CASSLEQGHEQYF
TGCGCCAGCAGCTTGGAACAGGGCCACGAGCAGTACTTC
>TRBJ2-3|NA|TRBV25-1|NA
CASESLAPPGTDTQYF
TGTGCCAGCGAATCCCTAGCGCCCCCGGGCACAGATACGCAGTATTTT
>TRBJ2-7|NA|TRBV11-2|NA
CASSSKLTGNDEQYF
TGTGCCAGCAGCTCAAAACTCACAGGGAACGACGAGCAGTACTTC
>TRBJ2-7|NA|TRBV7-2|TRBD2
CASSLDLAGVSYEQYF
TGTGCCAGCAGCTTAGACTTGGCGGGAGTCAGCTACGAGCAGTACTTC
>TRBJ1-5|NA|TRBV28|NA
CASSLPFSNQPQHF
TGTGCCAGCAGTTTACCATTTAGCAATCAGCCCCAGCATTTT
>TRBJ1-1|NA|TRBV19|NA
CASAAPWQASMNTEAFF
TGTGCCAGTGCAGCTCCCTGGCAGGCCTCCATGAACACTGAAGCTTTCTTT
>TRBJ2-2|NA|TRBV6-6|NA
CASSAWAFANTGELFF
TGTGCCAGCAGTGCCTGGGCGTTCGCGAACACCGGGGAGCTGTTTTTT
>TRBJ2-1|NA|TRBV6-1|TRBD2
CASSLSGRAADEQFF
TGTGCCAGCAGTCTTAGCGGGAGGGCCGCCGATGAGCAGTTCTTC
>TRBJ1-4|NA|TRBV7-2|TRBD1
CASSLQGAAYEKLFF
TGTGCCAGCAGTTTACAGGGGGCGGCTTACGAAAAACTGTTTTTT
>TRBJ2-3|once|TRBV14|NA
CASSQDMSDTQYF
TGTGCCAGCAGCCAAGATATGTCCGATACGCAGTATTTT
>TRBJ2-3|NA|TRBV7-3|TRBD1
CASSQTGASTDTQYF
TGTGCCAGCAGCCAGACAGGGGCGAGCACAGATACGCAGTATTTT
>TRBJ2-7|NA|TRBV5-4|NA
CASSSTENRVVHEQYF
TGTGCCAGCAGCTCAACTGAAAACAGGGTAGTCCACGAGCAGTACTTC
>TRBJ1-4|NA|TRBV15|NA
CATSRDLTDTGWEKLFF
TGTGCCACCAGCAGAGATCTGACGGACACTGGATGGGAAAAACTGTTTTTT
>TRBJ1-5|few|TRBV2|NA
CASSLGYSNQPQHF
TGTGCCAGCAGTCTAGGTTATAGCAATCAGCCCCAGCATTTT
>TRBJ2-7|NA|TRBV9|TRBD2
CASSPHSGSSHEQYF
TGTGCCAGCAGCCCCCATAGCGGGAGTTCCCACGAGCAGTACTTC
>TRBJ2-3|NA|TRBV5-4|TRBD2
CASSLRREKSDTQYF
TGTGCCAGCAGCTTAAGGCGGGAGAAATCAGATACGCAGTATTTT
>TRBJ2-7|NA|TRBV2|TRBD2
CASSESGGRGNRYEQYF
TGTGCCAGCAGTGAATCGGGGGGGAGGGGGAACCGCTACGAGCAGTACTTC
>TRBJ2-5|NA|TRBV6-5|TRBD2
CASSPLAGSLETQYF
TGTGCCAGCAGCCCACTAGCGGGCAGCTTAGAGACCCAGTACTTC
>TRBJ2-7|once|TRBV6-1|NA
CASSEARNARYEQYF
TGTGCCAGCAGTGAAGCCCGCAACGCTCGGTACGAGCAGTACTTC
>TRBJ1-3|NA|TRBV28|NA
CASSLFWVVGAGSENTIYF
TGTGCCAGCAGTTTATTTTGGGTTGTGGGGGCAGGGTCCGAAAACACCATATATTTT
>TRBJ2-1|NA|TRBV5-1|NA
CASSLDAFRSYNEQFF
TGCGCCAGCAGCTTGGACGCGTTCAGGTCCTACAATGAGCAGTTCTTC
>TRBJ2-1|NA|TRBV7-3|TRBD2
CASSLLAGSNEQFF
TGTGCCAGCAGCTTACTAGCGGGAAGCAATGAGCAGTTCTTC
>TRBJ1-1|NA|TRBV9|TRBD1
CASSGTQGAPEAFF
TGTGCCAGCAGCGGGACACAGGGGGCACCTGAAGCTTTCTTT
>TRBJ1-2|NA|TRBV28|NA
CASSSSGTYYGYTF
TGTGCCAGCAGCTCTTCCGGGACATATTATGGCTACACCTTC
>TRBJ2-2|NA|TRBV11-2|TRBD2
CASSLDYGRAGELFF
TGTGCCAGCAGCTTAGACTACGGGAGGGCCGGGGAGCTGTTTTTT
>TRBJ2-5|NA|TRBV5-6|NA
CASSLLSETQYF
TGTGCCAGCAGCTTGCTGTCAGAGACCCAGTACTTC